Described below is a single TCR beta chain sequence and its context. Participant reports of clinical history set cohort assignment. Recovered status applied to Cohort 3 donors who had two consecutive negative PCRs. It also applied to those with clearance or with symptom resolution. These data are taken from a study of blood T cell repertoires in COVID-19. Original analysis: Cell counts per sample came from amplifying reference gene primers. Clones were read by immunoSEQ multiplex PCR, and TCRdb kept only the in-frame ones, dropping some. V, J and clone size are those of that table, while D and trimming were read from the DNA. The profile shows 320,000 or so clones, approximately 88% of them singletons. Germline V gene sequence: CDR1 GTSNPN, CDR2 SVGIG (reference sequence). Trimming removed 3 bases from V and 1 base from J, with 12 bases in between. The CDR3 has 14 amino acids.

Sequencing was done on a sample of PBMCs or T cells enriched from blood (not recorded which). The rearrangement links TRBV30 to TRBJ1-1; D not certain. This sequence was found in a man younger than 40 who had recovered from COVID-19. The CDR3 region has the DNA TGTGCCTGGAGGTCGGGGAGTTGGAACACTGAAGCTTTCTTT. This gives the protein CAWRSGSWNTEAFF. The full variable domain, its missing parts supplied by reference TRBV30 and TRBJ1-1, is SQTIHQWPATLVQPVGSPLSLECTVEGTSNPNLYWYRQAAGRGLQLLFYSVGIGQISSEVPQNLSASRPQDRQFILSSKKLLLSDSGFYLCAWRSGSWNTEAFFGQGTRLTVV.